These 21 T cell receptor beta chains came from one sample sequenced in a study of shared clonotypes between healthy human individuals. The assay was immunoSEQ multiplex PCR, and TCRdb's table has in-frame clones only and misses some. The sample comprises about 2 million clones, roughly 96% of which are singletons, and more than 0.1% rests with the top ten. The specimen sequenced was naive CD4+ T cells sorted from blood. The subset here: CD45RA+ positively selected. All receptors derive from a man between 18 and 35 years old in good health.

The chain couples TRBV6-8 to TRBJ1-2; 10 bases are a match to TRBD1. The CDR3 consists of 14 residues. CDR1 and CDR2 from the germline V gene are MNHGY and SAAAGT. With V trimmed by 6 bases and J by 8 bases, 9 bases remained unmatched. This chain's CDR3 is CASRDDRGPGGYTF. The CDR3 coding sequence is TGTGCCAGCAGGGACGACAGGGGGCCGGGAGGCTACACCTTC.

This clone was seen just once. Other DNA variants within this sample encode the same CDR3. V gene TRBV7-2 combines with J gene TRBJ2-7; D unresolved. This CDR3 comprises 15 residues. The germline V gene encodes CDR1 SGHTA and CDR2 FQGNSA. The V and J ends lost 1 base and 0 bases respectively, with 10 bases between them. CDR3 nucleotide sequence: TGTGCCAGCAGCTTAGGGGGTTCAAGCTCCTACGAGCAGTACTTC. Its translation is CASSLGGSSSYEQYF.

This chain uses TRBV7-6 with TRBJ2-1; D assignment may be TRBD1 or TRBD2 (6 bases each). The ends were cut back, 5 bases at V and 6 bases at J, with 17 bases in the middle. The CDR3 has 15 residues. Germline lookup yields CDR1 SGHVS and CDR2 FNYEAQ. CDR3 nucleotides: TGTGCCAGCAGCCTGGGGGCGGGGAGCTTCAATGAGCAGTTCTTC. Translated: CASSLGAGSFNEQFF.

The V and J genes are TRBV25-1 and TRBJ2-3, with TRBD1 matching over 7 bases. V gave up 6 bases and J gave up 1 base; unmatched junction bases: 4. Germline V gene lookup returns CDR1 MGHDK and CDR2 SYGVNS. This CDR3 region has 14 residues. The CDR3 nucleotides read TGTGCCAGCAGACGACAGGGTGGCACAGATACGCAGTATTTT. Translated: CASRRQGGTDTQYF.

The chain combines TRBV10-1 with TRBJ2-3, with D perhaps TRBD1 (6 bases). Trimming took 7 bases from V and 6 from J, leaving 14 bases between them. The length of the CDR3 is 13 residues. Germline values: CDR1 WNHNN, CDR2 SYGVQD (reference sequence). The CDR3 bases are TGCGCCAGCAAGGGGGATCGGGCGGATACGCAGTATTTT. Translated, it gives CASKGDRADTQYF.

V is TRBV6-6 and J is TRBJ1-3; D is unresolved. CDR1 and CDR2 from the germline V gene are MNHNY and SVGAGI (reference sequence). The CDR3 is 16 residues long. Trimming stripped 4 bases from V and 0 bases from J, with 13 bases between. CDR3: CASSSVGSHSGNTIYF. The DNA for the CDR3 is TGTGCCAGCAGTTCTGTGGGGTCCCACTCTGGAAACACCATATATTTT.

This rearrangement joins TRBV5-1 to TRBJ2-2; TRBD1 is a possible D gene (5 bases). This CDR3 contains 15 residues. Trimming left V 2 bases short and J 3 bases short, with 11 bases between. The germline V gene encodes CDR1 SGHRS and CDR2 YFSETQ. CDR3 residues: CASSFDRGYTGELFF. CDR3 sequence (DNA): TGCGCCAGCAGCTTCGATAGGGGATACACCGGGGAGCTGTTTTTT.

J is TRBJ2-2 and V is TRBV5-1, with unresolved D. Germline CDR1 reads SGHRS; CDR2 reads YFSETQ. V lost 0 bases and J 1 base, leaving 7 bases between the germline ends. The CDR3 sequence is 15 residues long. CDR3 amino acids: CASSLAALNTGELFF. The CDR3, as DNA: TGCGCCAGCAGCTTGGCCGCTTTGAACACCGGGGAGCTGTTTTTT.

The chain employs TRBV10-3 and TRBJ2-5; 7 nucleotides align to TRBD2. The CDR3 covers 13 residues. V lost 11 bases and J lost 1; bases outside the gene matches: 7. Per germline, CDR1 ENHRY and CDR2 SYGVKD. The CDR3 protein is CAASSGPQETQYF. The CDR3 DNA reads as TGTGCCGCCTCTAGCGGCCCCCAAGAGACCCAGTACTTC.

V is TRBV7-8 and J is TRBJ2-3, with D hard to call. The V end lost 0 bases, the J end lost 5 bases, and 6 bases lay between the germline ends. The CDR3 runs 13 residues. Germline-derived CDR1 and CDR2 are SGHVS and FQNEAQ. The CDR3 DNA reads TGTGCCAGCAGCTTAGCGACGGTAGATACGCAGTATTTT. It yields the protein CASSLATVDTQYF.

V gene TRBV7-9 combines with J gene TRBJ1-3; D remains ambiguous. CDR1 is SEHNR, CDR2 FQNEAQ, per germline (reference sequence). Between the trimmed V and J ends, which lost 6 bases and 0 bases, there was a span of 6 bases. The CDR3 runs 13 residues. The CDR3 protein is CASREGSGNTIYF. The CDR3 bases are TGTGCCAGCAGAGAGGGCTCTGGAAACACCATATATTTT.

The chain joins TRBV9 to TRBJ2-3; no reliable D call. Trimming shortened V by 4 bases and J by 5 bases, and 11 bases separated the two germline ends. This CDR3 spans 13 amino acids. Germline V gene data show CDR1 as SGDLS and CDR2 as YYNGEE. Here the CDR3 reads CASSLSTRDTQYF. CDR3 in DNA: TGTGCCAGCAGCCTCAGTACGCGAGATACGCAGTATTTT. The entire variable domain, with the rest obtained from reference TRBV9 and TRBJ2-3, is as follows: DSGVTQTPKHLITATGQRVTLRCSPRSGDLSVYWYQQSLDQGLQFLIQYYNGEERAKGNILERFSAQQFPDLHSELNLSSLELGDSALYFCASSLSTRDTQYFGPGTRLTVL.

The chain combines TRBV9 with TRBJ2-1, with 7 bases that match TRBD2. Germline V CDR1 and CDR2: SGDLS, YYNGEE. The CDR3 totals 16 residues. V dropped 0 bases and J dropped 2; count of bases not matched to a gene: 5. CDR3 protein: CASSVGGRETYNEQFF. The CDR3 DNA reads as TGTGCCAGCAGCGTAGGTGGGCGGGAGACCTACAATGAGCAGTTCTTC. Combining the CDR3 with reference TRBV9 and TRBJ2-1 gives the whole variable domain DSGVTQTPKHLITATGQRVTLRCSPRSGDLSVYWYQQSLDQGLQFLIQYYNGEERAKGNILERFSAQQFPDLHSELNLSSLELGDSALYFCASSVGGRETYNEQFFGPGTRLTVL.

V gene TRBV10-3 combines with J gene TRBJ2-3; perhaps D is TRBD1 or TRBD2 (5 bases each). The germline CDR1 and CDR2 sequences are ENHRY and SYGVKD. V was clipped by 4 bases and J by 2 bases, with 13 bases between them. The CDR3 is 15 residues long. This CDR3 is CAISGPGRNTDTQYF. DNA of the CDR3: TGTGCCATCAGTGGCCCGGGACGGAACACAGATACGCAGTATTTT.

The chain carries TRBV10-3 and TRBJ2-7; tentative D call: TRBD1 (7 bases). Trimming removed 10 bases from V and 6 bases from J, with 19 bases in between. The CDR3 consists of 13 residues. CDR1 is ENHRY and CDR2 is SYGVKD in the germline V gene. The CDR3 DNA is TGTGCCACAGGGGGGACCCAAATCACCGAGCAGTACTTC. It translates to CATGGTQITEQYF.

This chain links TRBV18 with TRBJ1-4; tentatively, D is TRBD1 (5 bases). CDR1 is KGHSH, CDR2 LQKENI, per germline. The CDR3 length is 13 residues. Trimming took off 6 bases at V and 7 bases at J, with 12 bases between the two ends. CDR3 DNA sequence: TGTGCCAGCTCCCTCAGGGTTGTTGAAAAACTGTTTTTT. Residues: CASSLRVVEKLFF. Using reference TRBV18 and TRBJ1-4 for the parts outside the CDR3, the full variable domain is NAGVMQNPRHLVRRRGQEARLRCSPMKGHSHVYWYRQLPEEGLKFMVYLQKENIIDESGMPKERFSAEFPKEGPSILRIQQVVRGDSAAYFCASSLRVVEKLFFGSGTQLSVL.

The chain employs TRBV6-6 and TRBJ2-2, with TRBD1 matching 9 bases. This CDR3 has 15 amino acids. CDR1 and CDR2 from the germline V gene are MNHNY and SVGAGI (reference sequence). The ends lost 6 bases at V and 2 bases at J; junction bases unmatched: 4. Here the CDR3 DNA reads TGTGCCAGCAGCTACAGGGGGCGAAACACCGGGGAGCTGTTTTTT. Translated: CASSYRGRNTGELFF.

This chain joins TRBV5-6 and TRBJ2-3; D call uncertain. V was shortened by 4 bases and J by 2 bases, with 8 bases between the two germline ends. The CDR3 consists of 13 residues. Germline CDR1 and CDR2: SGHDT and YYEEEE. The CDR3 nucleotides read TGTGCCAGCAGCAACTCTCTCACAGATACGCAGTATTTT. Protein product: CASSNSLTDTQYF.

The chain carries TRBV27 and TRBJ1-2; 7 bases agree with TRBD1. The V and J ends lost 6 bases and 7 bases, in that order; junction bases with no gene match: 11. This CDR3 is 14 amino acids long. The germline gives CDR1 MNHEY, CDR2 SMNVEV (reference sequence). The CDR3 reads CASRPTGTGGGYTF. The CDR3 DNA sequence: TGTGCCAGCAGGCCGACAGGGACTGGGGGTGGCTACACCTTC.

The chain combines TRBV2 with TRBJ2-5, with TRBD1 matching 8 bases. The CDR3 length is 15 residues. Trimming at V came to 4 bases and at J to 4 bases, leaving 8 bases not matched to a gene. Germline CDR1 SNHLY, CDR2 FYNNEI. CDR3 amino acids: CASSGTGYEGETQYF. The CDR3 coding sequence is TGTGCCAGCAGTGGGACAGGGTATGAGGGAGAGACCCAGTACTTC.

CDR3: CASSDIKQQGTRSEQFF. The CDR3 bases are TGTGCCAGCAGCGACATTAAACAACAGGGGACTAGGAGTGAGCAGTTCTTC. The genes are TRBV5-6 and TRBJ2-1; TRBD2 is a possible D gene (8 bases). Trimming cost V 4 bases and J 9 bases, with 26 bases left between them. Germline V gene data show CDR1 as SGHDT and CDR2 as YYEEEE. This CDR3 comprises 17 residues. The full variable domain, its missing parts supplied by reference TRBV5-6 and TRBJ2-1, is DAGVTQSPTHLIKTRGQQVTLRCSPKSGHDTVSWYQQALGQGPQFIFQYYEEEERQRGNFPDRFSGHQFPNYSSELNVNALLLGDSALYLCASSDIKQQGTRSEQFFGPGTRLTVL.